The clone carrying this T cell receptor (beta chain) was observed a handful of times. Its antigen is still unknown. This table comes from immunoSEQ multiplex PCR, and its TCRdb copy is limited to in-frame clones, with some not included. The table shows just over 95,000 clones, with 70% to 85% occurring only once. These data belong to a study of radiation and T cells in renal cell carcinoma. Time point denoted: blood 4 weeks post-SBRT, at nephrectomy. Treatment here: 15 Gy SBRT to primary tumor, nephrectomy 4 weeks later. Nephrectomy followed 15 Gy stereotactic body radiation by 4 weeks. Blood was sampled at baseline, 2 weeks and 4 weeks after SBRT. Clear cell pathology was present in this patient's renal cell carcinoma. Broader study findings: Top tumor clonotypes rose in blood 2 weeks post-radiation, then contracted.

This CDR3 is 15 amino acids long. Germline V gene data show CDR1 as SGDLS and CDR2 as YYNGEE. The junction had 7 bases not matched to a gene; V was cut back by 2 bases and J by 4 bases. Sequenced here: blood, sampled from a patient whose treatment included radiotherapy and nephrectomy. The TCR sequence derives from a man aged 55-75 years with renal cell carcinoma. The chain combines TRBV9 with TRBJ2-3, with 7 bases fitting TRBD2. CDR3 DNA: TGTGCCAGCAGCGTGGCGGGAGTGGCGCCAGATACGCAGTATTTT. Its translation is CASSVAGVAPDTQYF.